The 29 T cell receptor beta chains below come from one sample, sequenced in a study of cytomegalovirus exposure and HLA in healthy donors. Here immunoSEQ multiplex PCR was the method, and the copy in TCRdb shows in-frame clones only, minus some. The sample has around 230,000 clones; approximately 83% are singletons. Material: PBMCs. The receptors stem from a woman younger than 45 in good health and CMV-seropositive.

The V gene is TRBV6-1, the J gene TRBJ1-5; TRBD1 is a possible D gene (6 bases). The CDR3 is 16 amino acids. Germline V CDR1 and CDR2: MNHNS, SASEGT. The germline V and J ends were trimmed by 1 base and 1 base, with 11 bases remaining between them. This CDR3 is CASSEVTGFSNQPQHF. CDR3 bases: TGTGCCAGCAGTGAAGTGACAGGCTTCAGCAATCAGCCCCAGCATTTT.

The rearrangement uses TRBV27 and TRBJ2-7; perhaps TRBD2 as D (6 bases). The CDR3 loop spans 15 amino acids. CDR1 and CDR2 (germline): MNHEY, SMNVEV (reference sequence). V was cut by 6 bases and J by 0 bases, with 15 bases left in between. The CDR3, as DNA: TGTGCCAGCAGCCTTCTAGCGACTAGCTCCTACGAGCAGTACTTC. This translates into CASSLLATSSYEQYF.

J is TRBJ2-3 and V is TRBV7-9; D may be TRBD1 (5 bases). Trimming removed 1 base from V and 6 bases from J, with 8 bases in between. CDR1 is SEHNR and CDR2 is FQNEAQ in the germline V gene (reference sequence). The CDR3 runs 13 residues. CDR3 in amino acids: CASSLGGWDTQYF. CDR3 DNA: TGTGCCAGCAGCTTAGGGGGCTGGGATACGCAGTATTTT.

The CDR3 here is CASSPTSGNDEQYF. CDR3 in DNA: TGTGCCAGCTCACCCACTAGCGGGAACGACGAGCAGTACTTC. This chain uses TRBV18 with TRBJ2-7; 10 nucleotides match TRBD2. In germline, CDR1 is KGHSH, CDR2 LQKENI. The V gene end was trimmed by 3 bases and the J gene end by 5 bases; junction bases not matched to a gene: 4. The CDR3 loop spans 14 amino acids. Together with reference TRBV18 and TRBJ2-7, the CDR3 gives the full variable domain: NAGVMQNPRHLVRRRGQEARLRCSPMKGHSHVYWYRQLPEEGLKFMVYLQKENIIDESGMPKERFSAEFPKEGPSILRIQQVVRGDSAAYFCASSPTSGNDEQYFGPGTRLTVT.

This clone was recorded once. The rearrangement links TRBV14 to TRBJ2-1; 10 nucleotides match TRBD2. Trimming removed 4 bases from V and 0 bases from J; junction bases left unmatched: 0. The CDR3 spans 15 residues. Germline V gene data show CDR1 as SGHDN and CDR2 as FVKESK. The CDR3 spells CASSRTSGSYNEQFF. The CDR3 region has the DNA TGTGCCAGCAGCCGGACTAGCGGCTCCTACAATGAGCAGTTCTTC.

The V gene is TRBV4-2, the J gene TRBJ2-5; the match to TRBD2 covers 9 bases. From germline, CDR1 is LGHNA and CDR2 YNFKEQ. The CDR3 totals 15 residues. J lost 5 bases, V lost 1 base, and 5 bases had no gene match. CDR3 nucleotides: TGTGCCAGCAGCCAAGCCTCGGCGGGAGGGGAGACCCAGTACTTC. This encodes CASSQASAGGETQYF.

This sequence joins TRBV15 and TRBJ1-1, with TRBD1 identical over 7 bases. There are 15 residues in the CDR3. Germline CDR1 and CDR2: LNHNV and YYDKDF (reference sequence). Germline trimming cut 5 bases from V and 1 base from J; bases unmatched to any gene: 7. For the CDR3, the DNA is TGTGCCACCAGCGTCCCGGGACAGAGGAACACTGAAGCTTTCTTT. It specifies CATSVPGQRNTEAFF.

The V and J genes are TRBV2 and TRBJ1-5; no firm D call. The CDR3 has 13 residues. Trimming left V 6 bases short and J 4 bases short, with 10 bases between. Germline CDR1 reads SNHLY; CDR2 reads FYNNEI. The CDR3 loop is CASRVEFNQPQHF. CDR3 nucleotides: TGTGCCAGCAGAGTAGAATTTAATCAGCCCCAGCATTTT.

This clone was counted a few times. This chain connects TRBV7-9 to TRBJ1-4; D possibly corresponds to TRBD1 (6 bases). CDR1 SEHNR and CDR2 FQNEAQ come from the germline V gene (reference sequence). The CDR3 contains 15 residues. V was clipped by 4 bases and J by 0 bases, with 9 bases between them. The chain's CDR3 is CASSSQGTTNEKLFF. The DNA for the CDR3 is TGTGCCAGCAGCTCACAGGGAACAACTAATGAAAAACTGTTTTTT.

The chain has TRBV5-1 and TRBJ2-2; tentatively, D is TRBD2 (6 bases). Looked up from germline, CDR1 is SGHRS and CDR2 is YFSETQ. The V gene lost 4 bases and the J gene lost 1 base, with 11 bases spanning the gap. This CDR3 contains 15 residues. The chain's CDR3 is CASSLTSQNTGELFF. The DNA of the CDR3 is TGCGCCAGCAGCCTAACTAGCCAGAACACCGGGGAGCTGTTTTTT.

The rearrangement uses TRBV27 and TRBJ2-3; 12 positions match TRBD2. After removal of 7 bases from V and 4 bases from J, the junction contained 9 bases not matched to a gene. The germline V gene has CDR1 MNHEY and CDR2 SMNVEV (reference sequence). The CDR3 runs 16 residues. The CDR3 nucleotides read TGTGCCAGCAAGTCTCCTAGCGGGAGGGGTGCAGATACGCAGTATTTT. Protein: CASKSPSGRGADTQYF.

J is TRBJ1-2 and V is TRBV4-1; D is unclear. Germline CDR1 MGHRA, CDR2 YSYEKL. With 4 bases removed from V and 6 bases from J, the gap between germline ends came to 12 bases. The CDR3 sequence is 13 residues long. CDR3 residues: CASSPLGEDGYTF. The DNA of the CDR3 is TGCGCCAGCAGCCCTCTCGGCGAGGATGGCTACACCTTC.

The J gene is TRBJ1-1, the V gene TRBV19; TRBD1 aligns across 8 bases. CDR3 size: 15 residues. The ends lost 1 base at V and 1 base at J; junction bases unmatched: 2. Per germline, CDR1 LNHDA and CDR2 SQIVND (reference sequence). CDR3 in amino acids: CASSIVTGANTEAFF. The CDR3 DNA is TGTGCCAGTAGTATAGTGACAGGGGCGAACACTGAAGCTTTCTTT.

This clone appeared once. This chain connects TRBV18 to TRBJ2-5, with D maybe TRBD2 (5 bases). The CDR3 has 14 residues. CDR1 and CDR2 from the germline V gene are KGHSH and LQKENI. Trimming shortened V by 2 bases and J by 3 bases, and 10 bases separated the two germline ends. The CDR3 loop is CASSPLTGKETQYF. The CDR3 coding sequence is TGTGCCAGCTCACCATTAACGGGAAAAGAGACCCAGTACTTC. Full variable domain (rest looked up from reference TRBV18 and TRBJ2-5): NAGVMQNPRHLVRRRGQEARLRCSPMKGHSHVYWYRQLPEEGLKFMVYLQKENIIDESGMPKERFSAEFPKEGPSILRIQQVVRGDSAAYFCASSPLTGKETQYFGPGTRLLVL.

This rearrangement joins TRBV27 to TRBJ2-7; D perhaps matches TRBD1 (6 bases). The CDR3 contains 13 residues. Trimming left V 6 bases short and J 0 bases short, with 9 bases between. CDR1 is MNHEY and CDR2 is SMNVEV in the germline V gene (reference sequence). CDR3 in amino acids: CASRGTNSYEQYF. CDR3 nucleotides: TGTGCCAGCAGGGGGACAAACTCCTACGAGCAGTACTTC.

This clone was seen a single time. The rearrangement links TRBV5-1 to TRBJ2-1; 11 positions match TRBD2. Trimming removed 4 bases from V and 5 bases from J; junction bases left unmatched: 8. The CDR3 spans 16 residues. Looked up from germline, CDR1 is SGHRS and CDR2 is YFSETQ. The CDR3 DNA is TGCGCCAGCAGCGCCATATTAGCGGGGGGGGACAATGAGCAGTTCTTC. This sequence encodes CASSAILAGGDNEQFF.

In DNA form, the CDR3 reads TGTGCCAGCAGTATGGACAGGGGATCGGAGGGAAACACCATATATTTT. Amino acid sequence: CASSMDRGSEGNTIYF. The genes are TRBV28 and TRBJ1-3, with TRBD1 matching 9 bases. The ends lost 5 bases at V and 4 bases at J; junction bases unmatched: 9. Per the germline V gene, CDR1 is MDHEN and CDR2 is SYDVKM. The CDR3 loop spans 16 amino acids.

This clone came up once. The chain employs TRBV5-1 and TRBJ2-3; D is perhaps TRBD1 (7 bases). The CDR3 loop spans 13 amino acids. Trimming took 4 bases from V and 4 from J, leaving 10 bases between them. Germline lookup yields CDR1 SGHRS and CDR2 YFSETQ. This CDR3 reads CASSVRGADTQYF. As DNA, the CDR3 is TGCGCCAGCAGCGTCAGGGGGGCAGATACGCAGTATTTT.

The V and J genes are TRBV27 and TRBJ2-7; 7 nucleotides match TRBD2. V lost 2 bases, J lost 4 bases, and 5 bases stayed unmatched. The length of the CDR3 is 14 residues. CDR1 MNHEY and CDR2 SMNVEV come from the germline V gene (reference sequence). The CDR3 loop is CASSLGGRFYEQYF. The CDR3 nucleotides are TGTGCCAGCAGTTTAGGCGGGAGATTTTACGAGCAGTACTTC.

The chain employs TRBV7-9 and TRBJ1-2, with 7 bases identical to TRBD1. CDR1 is SEHNR, CDR2 FQNEAQ, per germline (reference sequence). V trimming: 4 bases; J trimming: 2 bases; junction bases outside the gene matches: 7. The CDR3 covers 15 residues. The CDR3 DNA reads as TGTGCCAGCAGCTGGCCCGGGACAGAAAACTATGGCTACACCTTC. Residues: CASSWPGTENYGYTF.

The chain carries TRBV5-4 and TRBJ2-7; the D gene is possibly TRBD2 (6 bases). Germline lookup yields CDR1 SGHNT and CDR2 YYREEE (reference sequence). This CDR3 has 18 amino acids. Deletions cut 1 base from V and 0 bases from J, with 20 bases between. The CDR3 DNA is TGTGCCAGCAGCTTGAATACCGCGCGGGGCTGGGGCTCCTACGAGCAGTACTTC. Translated: CASSLNTARGWGSYEQYF. Full variable domain (outside the CDR3, taken from reference TRBV5-4 and TRBJ2-7): ETGVTQSPTHLIKTRGQQVTLRCSSQSGHNTVSWYQQALGQGPQFIFQYYREEENGRGNFPPRFSGLQFPNYSSELNVNALELDDSALYLCASSLNTARGWGSYEQYFGPGTRLTVT.

This clone was picked up a small number of times. The V call is TRBV5-6, the J call TRBJ2-7; 9 positions agree with TRBD1. Germline assignment: CDR1 SGHDT and CDR2 YYEEEE. V shed 4 bases, J shed 6 bases, and the junction held 2 bases outside the gene matches. The CDR3 is 12 residues long. CDR3 nucleotide sequence: TGTGCCAGCAGCCCGGACAGGGGCGAGCAGTACTTC. Translating it yields CASSPDRGEQYF.

The table lists this clone with many counts. This rearrangement joins TRBV30 to TRBJ1-2; D is possibly TRBD1 (5 bases). This CDR3 comprises 13 residues. The germline V gene has CDR1 GTSNPN and CDR2 SVGIG (reference sequence). V lost 2 bases, J lost 3 bases, and 10 bases lay in between. Here the CDR3 DNA reads TGTGCCTGGAGTCGGACCAGGGACTATGGCTACACCTTC. The encoded protein is CAWSRTRDYGYTF.

V gene TRBV9 combines with J gene TRBJ2-5, with 7 bases lining up with TRBD2. The CDR3 extends over 15 amino acids. With V trimmed by 1 base and J by 5 bases, 8 bases remained unmatched. CDR1 is SGDLS, CDR2 YYNGEE, per germline. The CDR3, as DNA: TGTGCCAGCAGCGTATCCGCGGGAGCGACGGAGACCCAGTACTTC. This sequence encodes CASSVSAGATETQYF.

This clone was seen only once. The rearrangement joins TRBV18 to TRBJ2-7, with 9 bases lining up with TRBD1. Germline CDR1 reads KGHSH; CDR2 reads LQKENI. Germline trimming cut 8 bases from V and 3 bases from J; bases unmatched to any gene: 11. This CDR3 is built from 15 residues. The CDR3 DNA reads as TGTGCCAGCACTTCCGGGACAGGGTTCCTCTACGAGCAGTACTTC. Protein product: CASTSGTGFLYEQYF.

The chain is built from TRBV29-1 and TRBJ1-1, with 7 bases that match TRBD1. CDR1 is SQVTM and CDR2 is ANQGSEA in the germline V gene. This CDR3 is 16 amino acids long. V dropped 3 bases and J dropped 1; count of bases not matched to a gene: 11. The CDR3 coding sequence is TGCAGCGTTGAGTCGGGACAGCACGAGTGGAACACTGAAGCTTTCTTT. This codes for CSVESGQHEWNTEAFF.

This clone has only one observation. The chain links TRBV27 to TRBJ1-1; no clear D gene. Germline assignment: CDR1 MNHEY and CDR2 SMNVEV (reference sequence). Trimming cost V 8 bases and J 8 bases, with 9 bases left between them. This CDR3 is built from 10 residues. CDR3 region: CASGEPEAFF. Here the CDR3 DNA reads TGTGCCAGCGGAGAACCGGAAGCTTTCTTT.

Only a few counts were recorded for this clone. J is TRBJ2-5 and V is TRBV14; 9 bases line up with TRBD2. The CDR3 consists of 17 residues. V dropped 1 base and J dropped 7; count of bases not matched to a gene: 13. The germline gives CDR1 SGHDN, CDR2 FVKESK. The CDR3 sequence is CASSQGRLAGRGRTQYF. The CDR3 region has the DNA TGTGCCAGCAGCCAAGGACGTCTAGCGGGGCGAGGCCGGACCCAGTACTTC.

V gene TRBV15 combines with J gene TRBJ2-1, with D maybe TRBD2 (6 bases). The ends were cut back, 6 bases at V and 0 bases at J, with 12 bases in the middle. CDR3 length: 15 residues. CDR1 LNHNV and CDR2 YYDKDF come from the germline V gene (reference sequence). The CDR3 is CATRPTRSSYNEQFF. The CDR3 DNA reads TGTGCCACCAGACCGACTAGGAGCTCCTACAATGAGCAGTTCTTC.